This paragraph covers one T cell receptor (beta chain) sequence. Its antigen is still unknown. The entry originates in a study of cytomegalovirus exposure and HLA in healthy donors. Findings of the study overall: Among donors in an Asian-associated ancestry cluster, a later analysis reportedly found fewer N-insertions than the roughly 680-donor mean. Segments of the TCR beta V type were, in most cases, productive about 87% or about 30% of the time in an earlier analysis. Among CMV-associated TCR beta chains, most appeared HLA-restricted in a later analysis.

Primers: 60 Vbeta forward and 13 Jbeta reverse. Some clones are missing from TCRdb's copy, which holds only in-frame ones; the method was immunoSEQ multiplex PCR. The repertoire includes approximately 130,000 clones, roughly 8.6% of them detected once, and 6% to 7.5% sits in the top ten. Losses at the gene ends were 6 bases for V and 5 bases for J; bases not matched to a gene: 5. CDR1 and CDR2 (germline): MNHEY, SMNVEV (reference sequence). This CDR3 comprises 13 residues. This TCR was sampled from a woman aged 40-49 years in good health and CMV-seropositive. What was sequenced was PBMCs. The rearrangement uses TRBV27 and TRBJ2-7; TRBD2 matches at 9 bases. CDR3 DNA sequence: TGTGCCAGCAGCTCTTGGACTAGCGACGAGCAGTACTTC. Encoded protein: CASSSWTSDEQYF.